This passage covers 11 T cell receptor beta chains from one sample sequenced in a study of cytotoxic CD8 clonotypes in ibrutinib-treated CLL. The protocol was immunoSEQ multiplex PCR, while the TCRdb copy is restricted to in-frame clones and leaves out a portion. The sample gives 85,000 or so clones, 70% to 80% of which show up once; more than 4.5% is in the top ten. This sample comprised PBMCs, obtained after 12 months of ibrutinib treatment. Receptors were obtained from a human donor with chronic lymphocytic leukemia.

The J gene is TRBJ1-4, the V gene TRBV10-3; D gene ambiguous. Germline CDR1 reads ENHRY; CDR2 reads SYGVKD. V lost 4 bases and J 8 bases, leaving 14 bases between the germline ends. This CDR3 contains 14 residues. The CDR3, as DNA: TGTGCCATCAGTGGGACGGCGATGGGCGAAAAACTGTTTTTT. It specifies CAISGTAMGEKLFF.

This clone was observed a handful of times. The chain couples TRBV18 to TRBJ2-5; possibly TRBD2 for D (6 bases). V dropped 6 bases and J dropped 5 bases, with 13 bases sitting between them. This CDR3 comprises 13 residues. Germline V gene sequence: CDR1 KGHSH, CDR2 LQKENI. The CDR3 region is CASSPAGRETQYF. CDR3 bases: TGTGCCAGCTCGCCAGCAGGGAGGGAGACCCAGTACTTC.

This chain uses TRBV6-6 with TRBJ2-2, with D possibly being TRBD1 (6 bases). This CDR3 is 15 amino acids long. Germline V gives CDR1 MNHNY, CDR2 SVGAGI (reference sequence). The V and J ends lost 6 bases and 3 bases respectively, with 14 bases between them. The CDR3 nucleotides are TGTGCCAGCAGCCGAGGGGGACCCGACACCGGGGAGCTGTTTTTT. It translates to CASSRGGPDTGELFF.

The J gene is TRBJ1-4, the V gene TRBV7-2; a weak D match, TRBD1 (6 bases). V shed 1 base and J shed 8 bases, with 14 bases lying between them. CDR1 and CDR2 (germline): SGHTA, FQGNSA. This CDR3 has 15 amino acids. The CDR3 DNA reads as TGTGCCAGCAGCTTAGGGGGGCAGGGCCGCGAAAAACTGTTTTTT. Translating gives CASSLGGQGREKLFF.

This chain connects TRBV5-4 to TRBJ1-5; D remains ambiguous. With 4 bases removed from V and 4 bases from J, the gap between germline ends came to 9 bases. Germline V gene data show CDR1 as SGHNT and CDR2 as YYREEE (reference sequence). CDR3 size: 13 residues. In DNA form, the CDR3 reads TGTGCCAGCAGCGCCGACTGGAATCAGCCCCAGCATTTT. Amino acid sequence: CASSADWNQPQHF.

The sample holds a few counts of this clone. The rearrangement links TRBV7-2 to TRBJ2-3; D is unclear. Deletions cut 1 base from V and 13 bases from J, with 15 bases between. This CDR3 region has 13 residues. Germline V gene lookup returns CDR1 SGHTA and CDR2 FQGNSA. The DNA for the CDR3 is TGTGCCAGCAGCTTAGGTGGCGCCCGGGTGGAGTATTTT. This translates into CASSLGGARVEYF.

This chain links TRBV30 with TRBJ2-7; a possible D gene is TRBD2 (7 bases). V was clipped by 3 bases and J by 6 bases, with 15 bases between them. The CDR3 runs to 13 residues. Germline CDR1 GTSNPN, CDR2 SVGIG (reference sequence). Here the CDR3 DNA reads TGTGCCTGGAGCCTTTGGGGGGGGCGCGAGCAGTACTTC. This translates into CAWSLWGGREQYF.

The chain uses TRBV7-2 and TRBJ1-3, with TRBD1 matching 7 bases. Germline V gene sequence: CDR1 SGHTA, CDR2 FQGNSA. With 5 bases clipped from V and 4 bases from J, the junction kept 11 bases outside the gene matches. CDR3 size: 16 residues. This CDR3 is CASSQEQGLSGNTIYF. The CDR3 coding sequence is TGTGCCAGCAGCCAAGAACAGGGGCTCTCGGGAAACACCATATATTTT.

The CDR3 protein is CASSEGPTDTQYF. DNA of the CDR3: TGTGCCAGCAGCGAAGGACCCACAGATACGCAGTATTTT. The chain links TRBV7-8 to TRBJ2-3, with D uncertain. CDR1 and CDR2 (germline): SGHVS, FQNEAQ. V was clipped by 5 bases and J by 2 bases, with 8 bases between them. This CDR3 is 13 amino acids long.

The chain couples TRBV28 to TRBJ1-1; D is possibly TRBD1 (6 bases). CDR1 is MDHEN, CDR2 SYDVKM, per germline. Trimming left V 4 bases short and J 5 bases short, with 11 bases between. The CDR3 covers 13 residues. In DNA, the CDR3 is TGTGCCAGCAGTTCCTCCCAGGGGACTGAAGCTTTCTTT. Translation gives CASSSSQGTEAFF.

The chain employs TRBV7-6 and TRBJ2-5; TRBD1 might be the D (5 bases). The CDR3 covers 17 residues. Germline CDR1 SGHVS, CDR2 FNYEAQ. V shed 5 bases and J shed 9 bases, with 28 bases lying between them. The DNA for the CDR3 is TGTGCCAGCAGCGACCCTGTCCTGGCAGGGCAAAATGGGGCCCAGTACTTC. Translation gives CASSDPVLAGQNGAQYF.